The entry that follows covers one TCR beta chain sequence. What it recognizes is unknown. The data stem from a study of CXCR3-negative and CXCR3-positive naive CD8 T cells. Study conclusions and caveats: With CXCR3 expression partially decreased after cryopreservation, most assays relied on fresh PBMCs. With surface CD5 comparable between naive subsets, TCR strength was estimated using properties derived from the TRB CDR3. Naive cells with CXCR3 showed TRB CDR3s that were more hydrophobic than those in CXCR3-negative naive cells.

Triplicate sorts, 320,000 or so cells apiece, were made for each CD8+ T cell subset. The CDR3 runs 17 residues. Libraries of TRB cDNA were made by 5' RACE and carried UMIs. Reprocessing the 5' RACE reads, TCRdb reports a single entry for every CDR3 protein and omits DNA. The listing contains some 120,000 distinct CDR3 sequences. The sample was naive CXCR3+ CD8+ T cells from blood. Subset reported: CD45RO-CCR7+CD27+CD95- naive CD8+ T cells expressing CXCR3 (TNR3+). V and J are TRBV23-1 and TRBJ2-1; TCRdb reports TRBD1, a call that lacks DNA to check it against. TRBV23-1 has ORF status, its function being uncertain. This clonotype originated in a human donor in good health. Some clones in this sample may be carry-over from other donors' samples. The chain's CDR3 is CASSQSEGQSYYNEQFF.